The 21 T cell receptor beta chains reported below all come from one sample, sequenced in a study of blood T cell repertoires in COVID-19. The assay was immunoSEQ multiplex PCR, and TCRdb's table has in-frame clones only and misses some. Altogether approximately 28,000 clones are present, roughly 90% being singletons, with the ten largest covering roughly 8%. Source material: peripheral blood. These receptors were obtained from a man in his 70s with active or convalescent COVID-19.

V and J are TRBV6-6 and TRBJ1-5, with TRBD1 matching 8 bases. The germline CDR1 and CDR2 sequences are MNHNY and SVGAGI (reference sequence). Losses at the gene ends were 6 bases for V and 0 bases for J; bases not matched to a gene: 4. The CDR3 contains 15 residues. The CDR3 bases are TGTGCCAGCAGACCCGGGACAGGTAGCAATCAGCCCCAGCATTTT. Translating it yields CASRPGTGSNQPQHF.

V usage is TRBV29-1 and J usage is TRBJ1-2, with 9 bases fitting TRBD1. The junction had 8 bases not matched to a gene; V was cut back by 6 bases and J by 3 bases. Per the germline V gene, CDR1 is SQVTM and CDR2 is ANQGSEA. The CDR3 runs 14 residues. This chain's CDR3 is CSVGQGPAYYGYTF. DNA of the CDR3: TGCAGCGTAGGACAGGGGCCAGCCTACTATGGCTACACCTTC.

The chain employs TRBV10-3 and TRBJ1-1, with D perhaps matching TRBD1 (5 bases). This CDR3 is 13 amino acids long. With 5 bases removed from V and 1 base from J, the gap between germline ends came to 8 bases. Germline V gene lookup returns CDR1 ENHRY and CDR2 SYGVKD. The CDR3 bases are TGTGCCATCAGTAATACAGGGAACACTGAAGCTTTCTTT. Residues: CAISNTGNTEAFF.

The chain joins TRBV11-2 to TRBJ2-1, with 11 bases lining up with TRBD2. Germline V gene sequence: CDR1 SGHAT, CDR2 FQNNGV. The CDR3 covers 15 residues. V dropped 6 bases and J dropped 12; count of bases not matched to a gene: 13. Written as DNA, the CDR3 is TGTGCCAGCAGTTTTAGCGGGGGGGCCTTAACGGGGCAGTTCTTC. This translates into CASSFSGGALTGQFF. The entire variable domain, with the rest obtained from reference TRBV11-2 and TRBJ2-1, is as follows: EAGVAQSPRYKIIEKRQSVAFWCNPISGHATLYWYQQILGQGPKLLIQFQNNGVVDDSQLPKDRFSAERLKGVDSTLKIQPAKLEDSAVYLCASSFSGGALTGQFFGPGTRLTVL.

This clone was detected only a few times. This chain joins TRBV25-1 and TRBJ1-2; 9 positions match TRBD1. This CDR3 spans 12 amino acids. Germline V gene sequence: CDR1 MGHDK, CDR2 SYGVNS. V lost 8 bases to trimming and J lost 4 bases; unmatched junction nucleotides: 2. The CDR3 here is CASQQGAYGYTF. The CDR3 bases are TGTGCCAGCCAACAGGGGGCCTATGGCTACACCTTC.

The CDR3, as DNA: TGTGCCAGCAGGGACAGATTGACCGGGGAGCTGTTTTTT. As protein: CASRDRLTGELFF. The V gene is TRBV25-1, the J gene TRBJ2-2, with D possibly being TRBD1 (6 bases). The germline gives CDR1 MGHDK, CDR2 SYGVNS. V lost 6 bases, J lost 5 bases, and 10 bases lay in between. The CDR3 has 13 amino acids.

The gene calls are TRBV4-1 and TRBJ1-2, with TRBD1 matching over 12 bases. Germline CDR1 and CDR2: MGHRA and YSYEKL. CDR3 length equals 14 residues. Trimming removed 7 bases from V and 4 bases from J; junction bases left unmatched: 4. CDR3 sequence (DNA): TGCGCCAGCACCGGGACAGGGGGCATCTATGGCTACACCTTC. Protein product: CASTGTGGIYGYTF.

The chain carries TRBV5-1 and TRBJ2-6, with D maybe TRBD2 (5 bases). Germline CDR1 reads SGHRS; CDR2 reads YFSETQ. Trimming took off 0 bases at V and 4 bases at J, with 11 bases between the two ends. This CDR3 contains 16 residues. CDR3 region: CASSLASGSGANVLTF. In DNA form, the CDR3 reads TGCGCCAGCAGCTTGGCGAGCGGATCAGGGGCCAACGTCCTGACTTTC.

The V and J genes are TRBV13 and TRBJ2-3; 13 nucleotides line up with TRBD2. With 4 bases clipped from V and 4 bases from J, the junction kept 5 bases outside the gene matches. Per germline, CDR1 PRHDT and CDR2 FYEKMQ (reference sequence). CDR3 length equals 16 residues. This CDR3 is CASSSRTSGSSDTQYF. In DNA form, the CDR3 reads TGTGCCAGCAGCTCCCGGACTAGCGGGAGTTCAGATACGCAGTATTTT.

The V call is TRBV6-6, the J call TRBJ1-3; TRBD1 might be the D (5 bases). This CDR3 comprises 17 residues. Germline CDR1 is MNHNY and CDR2 is SVGAGI (reference sequence). Trimming removed 6 bases at V and 3 bases at J, with 21 bases between. The CDR3, as DNA: TGTGCCAGCAGACGATCAGCGAGACAGATCATTGGAAACACCATATATTTT. Translated, it gives CASRRSARQIIGNTIYF.

The chain uses TRBV7-8 and TRBJ2-6, with 8 positions matching TRBD1. CDR1 is SGHVS, CDR2 FQNEAQ, per germline. CDR3 length: 19 amino acids. Trimming removed 2 bases from V and 0 bases from J; junction bases left unmatched: 9. The CDR3 sequence: CASSLPRTGLSSGANVLTF. The DNA for the CDR3 is TGTGCCAGCAGCTTACCACGGACAGGGTTGAGCTCTGGGGCCAACGTCCTGACTTTC.

The chain joins TRBV20-1 to TRBJ2-5, with 7 bases aligning to TRBD1. Germline V lookup: CDR1 DFQATT, CDR2 SNEGSKA (reference sequence). The CDR3 consists of 11 residues. J was trimmed by 6 bases and V by 7 bases; bases with no gene match: 5. CDR3 in amino acids: CSGEQGKTQYF. CDR3 nucleotide sequence: TGCAGTGGTGAACAGGGGAAGACCCAGTACTTC.

J is TRBJ2-3 and V is TRBV7-2, with 7 bases that match TRBD1. V was pared by 1 base and J by 4 bases, with 5 bases of the junction left unmatched. Germline loops: CDR1 SGHTA, CDR2 FQGNSA. This CDR3 has 15 residues. Here the CDR3 reads CASSLVDRVSDTQYF. The CDR3 DNA is TGTGCCAGCAGCTTAGTCGACAGGGTGTCAGATACGCAGTATTTT.

This rearrangement joins TRBV5-1 to TRBJ1-6; 10 positions match TRBD1. Germline assignment: CDR1 SGHRS and CDR2 YFSETQ. With 0 bases clipped from V and 10 bases from J, the junction kept 10 bases outside the gene matches. The CDR3 runs to 17 residues. The CDR3 coding sequence is TGCGCCAGCAGCTTGGATACCACGGGGACAGGGGCCTCACCCCTCCACTTT. It is translated as CASSLDTTGTGASPLHF.

The chain links TRBV10-3 to TRBJ1-1; D remains unclear. V shed 3 bases and J shed 4 bases, with 12 bases lying between them. The CDR3 has 14 amino acids. Looked up from germline, CDR1 is ENHRY and CDR2 is SYGVKD. DNA for the CDR3: TGTGCCATCAGTGATACCCGGGCGGGCACTGAAGCTTTCTTT. Translating gives CAISDTRAGTEAFF.

The rearrangement links TRBV7-3 to TRBJ1-6, with 7 positions matching TRBD1. Trimming at V came to 8 bases and at J to 2 bases, leaving 12 bases not matched to a gene. There are 17 residues in the CDR3. Germline CDR1 is SGHTA and CDR2 is FQGTGA. CDR3 protein: CASSRGNRGAYNSPLHF. The CDR3, as DNA: TGTGCCAGCTCCCGTGGTAACAGGGGCGCCTATAATTCACCCCTCCACTTT. Using reference TRBV7-3 and TRBJ1-6 for the parts outside the CDR3, the full variable domain is GAGVSQTPSNKVTEKGKYVELRCDPISGHTALYWYRQSLGQGPEFLIYFQGTGAADDSGLPNDRFFAVRPEGSVSTLKIQRTERGDSAVYLCASSRGNRGAYNSPLHFGNGTRLTVT.

The CDR3 DNA sequence: TGTGCCAGCAGTCCCGGGACAGCCAATAATGAAAAACTGTTTTTT. It is translated as CASSPGTANNEKLFF. The chain uses TRBV7-9 and TRBJ1-4, with 7 positions matching TRBD1. Germline-derived CDR1 and CDR2 are SEHNR and FQNEAQ (reference sequence). The CDR3 has 15 amino acids. V was pared by 6 bases and J by 4 bases, with 8 bases of the junction left unmatched.

The chain combines TRBV24-1 with TRBJ2-7; 11 bases align to TRBD1. The J segment lost 0 bases and the V segment lost 3 bases, leaving 3 bases of the junction unmatched. The CDR3 runs to 16 residues. The V gene's germline CDR1 is KGHDR and CDR2 SFDVKD. For the CDR3, the DNA is TGTGCCACCAGTGATCCCGGGACAGGGGGCTCCTACGAGCAGTACTTC. The encoded protein is CATSDPGTGGSYEQYF.

This clone was detected only once. The chain couples TRBV3-1 (or the pseudogene TRBV3-2) to TRBJ2-3; D ambiguous. This CDR3 contains 16 residues. CDR1 and CDR2 from the germline V gene are LGHDT and YNNKEL (reference sequence). The germline V and J ends were trimmed by 3 bases and 6 bases, with 19 bases remaining between them. This CDR3 is CASSHATLGLEDTQYF. The CDR3 DNA follows: TGTGCCAGCAGCCACGCCACGCTTGGCTTGGAGGATACGCAGTATTTT.

The CDR3 region has the DNA TGTGCCAGTAGTAGGGGACAGGGAAGCTCACCCCTCCACTTT. As protein: CASSRGQGSSPLHF. The chain couples TRBV19 to TRBJ1-6; 9 bases fit TRBD1. V was pared by 4 bases and J by 10 bases, with 5 bases of the junction left unmatched. Germline-derived CDR1 and CDR2 are LNHDA and SQIVND (reference sequence). This CDR3 is built from 14 residues.

This chain connects TRBV12-3 or TRBV12-4 to TRBJ1-1; no clear D gene. This CDR3 contains 13 residues. V lost 5 bases to trimming and J lost 6 bases, with 13 bases between them. CDR3 DNA sequence: TGTGCCAGCAGTGGACGGCAGGAGGCTGAAGCTTTCTTT. Translated, it gives CASSGRQEAEAFF.